These T cell receptor beta chains were read from a single sample in a study of T-cell memory formation after mild COVID-19. One entry per CDR3 protein results from TCRdb running MiXCR on the 5' RACE reads. The sample holds tens of thousands of distinct CDR3 sequences, approximately 8.3% seen once. Specimen: PBMCs or a T cell subset sorted from them (not recorded which). The receptors shown here come from a man younger than 35 who had mild COVID-19 (a few samples of this study predate the infection). Cell type and time point are not known. Each CDR3 is given with its conserved first and last residue. A D gene is named only where the DNA matches it firmly. Clone size appears in some rows only: once, few, many, or a class for an expanded clone.

v_call,j_call,cdr3_length,d_call,clone_size,cdr3_nt,cdr3_aa
TRBV7-2,TRBJ2-3,19,TRBD2,many,TGTGCCAGCAGCGTAAGGGCCGGTGGTAGCGGGGGGAGGACAGATACGCAGTATTTT,CASSVRAGGSGGRTDTQYF
TRBV6-2/TRBV6-3,TRBJ1-5,14,-,many,TGTGCCAGCCGCGGGAAGGAGGATCGGCAGCCCCAGCATTTT,CASRGKEDRQPQHF
TRBV4-1,TRBJ1-4,19,TRBD1,few,TGCGCCAGCAGCCTCCCCGTTGCTGGGGGACAGATCTATAATGAAAAACTGTTTTTT,CASSLPVAGGQIYNEKLFF
TRBV5-1,TRBJ2-7,14,-,many,TGCGCCAGCAGCTTTACAAATCCGGCCTACGAGCAGTACTTC,CASSFTNPAYEQYF
TRBV10-3,TRBJ1-2,15,TRBD1,many,TGTGCCATCAGTGATGTTGGGACAGATGTCTATGGCTACACCTTC,CAISDVGTDVYGYTF
TRBV2,TRBJ2-1,13,-,few,TGTGCCAGCGTGACCGGGACCTCCAATGAGCAGTTCTTC,CASVTGTSNEQFF
TRBV7-2,TRBJ1-5,13,-,many,TGTGCCAGCAGCTTACGGGGAAATCAGCCCCAGCATTTT,CASSLRGNQPQHF
TRBV7-9,TRBJ2-7,13,-,many,TGTGCCAGCAGCCGTGGGACTTCCTACGAGCAGTACTTC,CASSRGTSYEQYF
TRBV7-6,TRBJ2-1,13,-,many,TGTGCCAGCAGCTCACTAGCGACAGGGGAGCAGTTCTTC,CASSSLATGEQFF
TRBV20-1,TRBJ2-7,14,-,many,TGCAGTGCTAGAGACGCGGGCAGAATCTACGAGCAGTACTTC,CSARDAGRIYEQYF
TRBV5-6,TRBJ2-1,14,-,few,TGTGCCAGCAGCTTCGACGGCTCCTACAATGAGCAGTTCTTC,CASSFDGSYNEQFF
TRBV6-5,TRBJ2-5,16,TRBD2,medium-sized,TGTGCCAGCAGACCGACACTAGCGGGGCCCCAAGAGACCCAGTACTTC,CASRPTLAGPQETQYF
TRBV7-2,TRBJ1-6,16,-,many,TGTGCCAGCACCACTACGGCCAACTCCTATAATTCACCCCTCCACTTT,CASTTTANSYNSPLHF
TRBV6-2/TRBV6-3,TRBJ2-7,14,-,few,TGTGCCAGCAGCATCGACGGATTCTCCTACGAGCAGTACTTC,CASSIDGFSYEQYF
TRBV10-1,TRBJ2-7,12,-,many,TGCGCCAGCAGTGAGTCGGGGTACGAGCAGTACTTC,CASSESGYEQYF
TRBV11-2,TRBJ2-1,16,-,many,TGTGCCAGCAGCTTATTCTGGACAGCATCCTACAATGAGCAGTTCTTC,CASSLFWTASYNEQFF
TRBV10-3,TRBJ1-3,13,-,many,TGTGCCACCTTGACGGGACCGATCGACACCATATATTTT,CATLTGPIDTIYF
TRBV5-1,TRBJ2-2,14,TRBD1,many,TGCGCCAGCGCCCGACAGGGGGACACCGGGGAGCTGTTTTTT,CASARQGDTGELFF
TRBV20-1,TRBJ1-2,14,-,many,TGCAGTGCAGGACGGACAGCGGACACTGGAGGCTACACCTTC,CSAGRTADTGGYTF
TRBV15,TRBJ2-3,15,TRBD1,many,TGTGCCACCACCCGGGACAGGCACTACACAGATACGCAGTATTTT,CATTRDRHYTDTQYF
TRBV2,TRBJ2-3,15,TRBD1,many,TGTGCCAGCACCGAACTTGGACAGGGCGTAGATACGCAGTATTTT,CASTELGQGVDTQYF
TRBV5-4,TRBJ1-1,15,-,-,TGTGCCAGCAGCTCCTCTACAGGAGGGAACACTGAAGCTTTCTTT,CASSSSTGGNTEAFF
TRBV3-1,TRBJ2-4,17,TRBD2,many,TGTGCCAGCAGCTCAAATGACGGGGGGGCCGCCAAAAACATTCAGTACTTC,CASSSNDGGAAKNIQYF
TRBV7-2,TRBJ1-6,14,-,many,TGTGCCAGCAGCCCCATCCCGACGGCTTCGGCCCTCCACTTT,CASSPIPTASALHF
TRBV12-3/TRBV12-4,TRBJ1-5,14,-,many,TGTGCCAGCAGCCTCGACAGGAGCAATCAGCCCCAGCATTTT,CASSLDRSNQPQHF
TRBV5-1,TRBJ2-6,16,-,many,TGCGCCAGCAGCTTGGTTCCGGGGGATGGGGCCAACGTCCTGACTTTC,CASSLVPGDGANVLTF
TRBV9,TRBJ2-2,16,TRBD1,few,TGTGCCAGCAGCCCTCGGACAGGGGCGAACACCGGGGAGCTGTTTTTT,CASSPRTGANTGELFF
TRBV5-1,TRBJ2-1,16,-,-,TGCGCCAGCAGCCCCCCCATTGGGGTTAGGGGCAATGAGCAGTTCTTC,CASSPPIGVRGNEQFF
TRBV10-2,TRBJ2-2,13,-,many,TGCGCCAGCAGACAAGCGGTCACCGGGGAGCTGTTTTTT,CASRQAVTGELFF
TRBV7-8,TRBJ1-2,15,TRBD1,many,TGTGCCAGCAGCTCCGCCGGGACAGGTCATTATGGCTACACCTTC,CASSSAGTGHYGYTF
TRBV3-1,TRBJ2-1,16,TRBD2,-,TGTGCCAGCAGCCCGAGGACTAGCGGGAGCGGGGATGAGCAGTTCTTC,CASSPRTSGSGDEQFF
TRBV28,TRBJ1-5,15,-,few,TGTGCCAGCAGGACGATGGGGTCGGGCAATCAGCCCCAGCATTTT,CASRTMGSGNQPQHF
TRBV12-3/TRBV12-4,TRBJ1-1,17,TRBD1,medium-sized,TGTGCCAGCCGAACCTACGACATTACAGGGGCAAAATATGGAGCTTTCTTT,CASRTYDITGAKYGAFF
TRBV25-1,TRBJ2-5,15,-,-,TGTGCCAGCAGTGAGGAGGAGGGGCATCAAGAGACCCAGTACTTC,CASSEEEGHQETQYF
TRBV23-1,TRBJ2-4,18,-,many,TGCGCCAGCAGTCAGACCAGAACCCCCAGAGCGGCCAAAAACATTCAGTACTTC,CASSQTRTPRAAKNIQYF
TRBV29-1,TRBJ1-1,15,TRBD1,many,TGCAGCGTTGGTCAACAGGGGGAAATGAACACTGAAGCTTTCTTT,CSVGQQGEMNTEAFF
TRBV20-1,TRBJ2-7,13,-,many,TGCAGTGCTAGGGATGCCAGGGGAGGCGAGCAGTACTTC,CSARDARGGEQYF
TRBV7-2,TRBJ1-1,16,TRBD1,many,TGTGCCAGCAGCTTAGCGTCGGCAGGGGGGTTCACTGAAGCTTTCTTT,CASSLASAGGFTEAFF
TRBV6-5,TRBJ1-3,15,-,many,TGTGCCAGCAGTTACGGGGCGTTCCCTGGAAACACCATATATTTT,CASSYGAFPGNTIYF
TRBV2,TRBJ2-7,12,TRBD1,many,TGTGCCAGCAGTGACAGGGGGTATGAGCAGTACTTC,CASSDRGYEQYF
TRBV11-2,TRBJ1-1,17,-,many,TGTGCCAGCAGTATACGGGTCACCACGGTCGTGGACACTGAAGCTTTCTTT,CASSIRVTTVVDTEAFF
TRBV12-3/TRBV12-4,TRBJ1-1,13,TRBD1,many,TGTGCCAGCAGTTTACCAGGGGGGACTGAAGCTTTCTTT,CASSLPGGTEAFF
TRBV9,TRBJ1-1,16,TRBD1,many,TGTGCCAGCAGCGTAGAGGACAGGGGGTGGGACACTGAAGCTTTCTTT,CASSVEDRGWDTEAFF